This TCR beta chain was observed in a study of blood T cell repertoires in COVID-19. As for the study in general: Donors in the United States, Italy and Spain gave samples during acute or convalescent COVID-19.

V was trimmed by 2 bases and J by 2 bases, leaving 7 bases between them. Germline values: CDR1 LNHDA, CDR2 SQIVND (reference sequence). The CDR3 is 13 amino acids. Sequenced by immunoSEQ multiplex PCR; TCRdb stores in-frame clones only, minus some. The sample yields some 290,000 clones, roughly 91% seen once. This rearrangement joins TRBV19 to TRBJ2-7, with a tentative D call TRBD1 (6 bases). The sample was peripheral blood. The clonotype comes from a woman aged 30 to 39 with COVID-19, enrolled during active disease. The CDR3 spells CASSINRAYEQYF. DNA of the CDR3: TGTGCCAGTAGTATAAACAGGGCCTACGAGCAGTACTTC.